The entry that follows covers one T cell receptor beta chain sequence. Original analysis: Amplification from reference gene primers served as the basis for estimated nucleated cell counts. TCRdb's copy holds only in-frame clones and misses some; the assay was immunoSEQ multiplex PCR. The V and J calls and clone size were taken over from that table, and D and trimming were inferred from the DNA. The data show tens of thousands of clones, more than 65% seen once. The sample comes from a study of blood T cell repertoires in COVID-19. Study in general: The United States, Italy and Spain supplied acute and convalescent COVID-19 samples. The cDNA or gDNA used as material had been derived from T cells, B-cell-depleted T cells, or PBMCs.

This clonotype was sampled from a man older than 75 with acute or convalescent COVID-19. Sequenced: peripheral blood.

For the CDR3, the DNA is TGTGCCAGCAGTTACCTAGCGGGGGTCTCCTACGAGCAGTACTTC. This gives the protein CASSYLAGVSYEQYF. The chain uses TRBV6-2 or TRBV6-3 and TRBJ2-7; 10 nucleotides line up with TRBD2. Unmatched junction bases numbered 1, after V lost 2 bases and J lost 0 bases. This CDR3 contains 15 residues. Germline V gene data show CDR1 as MNHEY and CDR2 as SVGEGT.